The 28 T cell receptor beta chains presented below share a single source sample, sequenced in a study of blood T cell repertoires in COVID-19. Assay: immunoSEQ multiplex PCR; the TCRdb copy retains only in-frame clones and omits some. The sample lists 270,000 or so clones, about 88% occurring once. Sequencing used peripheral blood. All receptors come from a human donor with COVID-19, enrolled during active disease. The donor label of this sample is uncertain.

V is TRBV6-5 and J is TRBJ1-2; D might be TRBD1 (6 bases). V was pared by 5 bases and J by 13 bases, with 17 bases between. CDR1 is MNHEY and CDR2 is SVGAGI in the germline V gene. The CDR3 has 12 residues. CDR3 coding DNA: TGTGCCAGCAGTACGGTAGGGGGGGCCTGCACCTTC. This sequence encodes CASSTVGGACTF.

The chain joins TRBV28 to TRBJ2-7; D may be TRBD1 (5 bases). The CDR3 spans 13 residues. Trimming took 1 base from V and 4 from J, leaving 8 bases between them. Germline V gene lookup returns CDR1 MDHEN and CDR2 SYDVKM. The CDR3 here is CASSLSSGYEQYF. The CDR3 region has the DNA TGTGCCAGCAGTTTATCTTCAGGGTACGAGCAGTACTTC.

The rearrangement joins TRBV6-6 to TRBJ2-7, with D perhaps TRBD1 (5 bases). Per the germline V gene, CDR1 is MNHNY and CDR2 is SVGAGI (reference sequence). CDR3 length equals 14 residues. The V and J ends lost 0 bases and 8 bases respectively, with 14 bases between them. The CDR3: CASSYSRQSEKQYF. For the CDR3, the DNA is TGTGCCAGCAGTTACTCGAGACAGTCCGAGAAGCAGTACTTC.

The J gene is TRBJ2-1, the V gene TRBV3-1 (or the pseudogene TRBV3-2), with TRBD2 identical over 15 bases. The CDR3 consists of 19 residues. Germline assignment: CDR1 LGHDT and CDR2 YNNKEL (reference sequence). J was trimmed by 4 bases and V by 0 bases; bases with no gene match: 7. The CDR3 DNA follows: TGTGCCAGCAGCCAAGAAATTCCGGGACTAGCGGGGGGATACAATGAGCAGTTCTTC. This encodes CASSQEIPGLAGGYNEQFF.

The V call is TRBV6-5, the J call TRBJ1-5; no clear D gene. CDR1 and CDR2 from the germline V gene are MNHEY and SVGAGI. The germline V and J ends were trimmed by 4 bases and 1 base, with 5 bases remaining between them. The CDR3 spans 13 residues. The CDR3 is CASSSQSNQPQHF. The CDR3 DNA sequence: TGTGCCAGCAGTTCCCAGAGCAATCAGCCCCAGCATTTT.

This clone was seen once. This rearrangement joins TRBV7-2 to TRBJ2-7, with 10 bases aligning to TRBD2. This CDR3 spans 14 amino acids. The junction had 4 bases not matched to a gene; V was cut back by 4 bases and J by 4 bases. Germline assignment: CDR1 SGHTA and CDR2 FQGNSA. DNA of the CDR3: TGTGCCAGCAGCTCCAATAGCGGGAGGTACGAGCAGTACTTC. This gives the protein CASSSNSGRYEQYF.

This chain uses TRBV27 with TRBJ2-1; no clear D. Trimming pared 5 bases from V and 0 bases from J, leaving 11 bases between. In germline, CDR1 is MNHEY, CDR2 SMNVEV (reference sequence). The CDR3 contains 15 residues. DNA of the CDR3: TGTGCCAGCAGTAAACTCCTCGGCTCCTACAATGAGCAGTTCTTC. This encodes CASSKLLGSYNEQFF.

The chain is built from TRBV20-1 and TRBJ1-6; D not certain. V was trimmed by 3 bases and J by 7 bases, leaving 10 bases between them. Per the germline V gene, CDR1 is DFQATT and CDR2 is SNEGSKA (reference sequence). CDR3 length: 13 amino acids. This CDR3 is CSASERENSPLHF. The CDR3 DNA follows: TGCAGTGCTAGTGAGCGGGAGAATTCACCCCTCCACTTT.

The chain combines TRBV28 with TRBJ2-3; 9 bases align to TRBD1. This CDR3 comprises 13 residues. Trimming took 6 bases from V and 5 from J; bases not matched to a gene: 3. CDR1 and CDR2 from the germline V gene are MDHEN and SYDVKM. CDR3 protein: CASRGQGVDTQYF. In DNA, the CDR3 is TGTGCCAGCAGGGGACAGGGCGTAGATACGCAGTATTTT.

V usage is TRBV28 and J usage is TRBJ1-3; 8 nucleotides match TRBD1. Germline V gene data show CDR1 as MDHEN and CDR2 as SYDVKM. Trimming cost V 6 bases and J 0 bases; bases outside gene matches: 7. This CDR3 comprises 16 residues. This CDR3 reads CASSPRTGISGNTIYF. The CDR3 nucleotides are TGTGCCAGCAGCCCTAGGACAGGGATCTCTGGAAACACCATATATTTT.

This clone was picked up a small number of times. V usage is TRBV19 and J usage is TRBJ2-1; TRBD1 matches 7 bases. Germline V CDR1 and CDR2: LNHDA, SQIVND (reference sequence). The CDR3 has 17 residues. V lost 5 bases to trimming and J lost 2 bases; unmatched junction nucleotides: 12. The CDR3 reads CASSGHRGPGPYNEQFF. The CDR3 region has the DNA TGTGCCAGTAGTGGCCACAGGGGCCCAGGCCCCTACAATGAGCAGTTCTTC.

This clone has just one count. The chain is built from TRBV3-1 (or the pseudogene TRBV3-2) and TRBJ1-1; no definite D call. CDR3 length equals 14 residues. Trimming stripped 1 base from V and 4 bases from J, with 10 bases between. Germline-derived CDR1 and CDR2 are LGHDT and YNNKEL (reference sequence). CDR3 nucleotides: TGTGCCAGCAGCCAAGGTTCCAGAGGCACTGAAGCTTTCTTT. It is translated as CASSQGSRGTEAFF.

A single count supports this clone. Here the CDR3 DNA reads TGTGCCAGCAGTCTTAGGGGCTCCTACGAGCAGTACTTC. Translated, it gives CASSLRGSYEQYF. The chain uses TRBV6-5 and TRBJ2-7, with D tentatively TRBD1 (5 bases). The V and J ends lost 5 bases and 0 bases respectively, with 8 bases between them. CDR1 is MNHEY, CDR2 SVGAGI, per germline. The CDR3 extends over 13 amino acids.

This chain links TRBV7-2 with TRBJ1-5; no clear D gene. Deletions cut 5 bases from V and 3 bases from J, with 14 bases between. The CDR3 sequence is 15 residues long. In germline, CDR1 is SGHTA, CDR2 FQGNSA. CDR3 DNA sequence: TGTGCCAGCAGCCCCTCCCCCACAACCAATCAGCCCCAGCATTTT. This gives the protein CASSPSPTTNQPQHF.

The CDR3 coding sequence is TGTGCCAGCAGTTTACCCGGGACAGGGTTCTACGAGCAGTACTTC. This encodes CASSLPGTGFYEQYF. The J gene is TRBJ2-7, the V gene TRBV28; 9 nucleotides align to TRBD1. With 2 bases clipped from V and 3 bases from J, the junction kept 5 bases outside the gene matches. The CDR3 runs to 15 residues. Germline V gene sequence: CDR1 MDHEN, CDR2 SYDVKM.

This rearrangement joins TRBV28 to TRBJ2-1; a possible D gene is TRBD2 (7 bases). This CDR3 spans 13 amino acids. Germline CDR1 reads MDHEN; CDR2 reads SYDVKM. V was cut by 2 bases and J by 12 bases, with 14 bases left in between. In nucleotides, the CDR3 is TGTGCCAGCAGTTTAGGATGGGCGGGGGCGCAGTTCTTC. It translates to CASSLGWAGAQFF.

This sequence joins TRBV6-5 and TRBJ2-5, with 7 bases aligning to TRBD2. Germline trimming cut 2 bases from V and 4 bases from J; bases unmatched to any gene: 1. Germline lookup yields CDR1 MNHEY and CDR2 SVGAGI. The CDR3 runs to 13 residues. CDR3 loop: CASSYRGVETQYF. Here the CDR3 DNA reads TGTGCCAGCAGTTACCGGGGGGTAGAGACCCAGTACTTC.

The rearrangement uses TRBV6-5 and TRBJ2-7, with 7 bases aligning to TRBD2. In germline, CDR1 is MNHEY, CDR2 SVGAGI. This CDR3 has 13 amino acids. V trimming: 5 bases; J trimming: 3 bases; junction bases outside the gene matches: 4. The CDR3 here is CASSIQRDYEQYF. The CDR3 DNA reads TGTGCCAGCAGTATTCAGCGGGACTACGAGCAGTACTTC.

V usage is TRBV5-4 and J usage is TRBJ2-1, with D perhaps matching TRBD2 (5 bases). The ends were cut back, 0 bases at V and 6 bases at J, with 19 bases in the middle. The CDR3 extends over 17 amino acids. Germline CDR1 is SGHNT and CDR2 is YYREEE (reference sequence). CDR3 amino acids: CASSLAPRTGFGNEQFF. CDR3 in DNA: TGTGCCAGCAGCTTGGCTCCCAGGACTGGATTCGGCAATGAGCAGTTCTTC.

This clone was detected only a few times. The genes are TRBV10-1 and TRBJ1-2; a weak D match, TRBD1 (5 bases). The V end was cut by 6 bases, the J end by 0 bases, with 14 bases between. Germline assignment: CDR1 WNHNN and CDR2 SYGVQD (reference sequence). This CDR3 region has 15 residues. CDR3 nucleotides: TGCGCCAGCAGGGCGGGACCCTCAGCTAACTATGGCTACACCTTC. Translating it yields CASRAGPSANYGYTF.

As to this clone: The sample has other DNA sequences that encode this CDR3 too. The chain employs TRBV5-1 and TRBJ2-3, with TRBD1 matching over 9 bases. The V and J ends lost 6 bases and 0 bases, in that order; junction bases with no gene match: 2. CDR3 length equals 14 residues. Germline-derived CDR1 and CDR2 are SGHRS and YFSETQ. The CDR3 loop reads CASTGTGSTDTQYF. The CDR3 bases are TGCGCCAGCACTGGGACAGGGAGCACAGATACGCAGTATTTT.

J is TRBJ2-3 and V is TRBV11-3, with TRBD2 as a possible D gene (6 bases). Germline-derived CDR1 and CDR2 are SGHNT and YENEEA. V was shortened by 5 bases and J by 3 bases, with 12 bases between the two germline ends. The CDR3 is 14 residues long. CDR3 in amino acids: CASSEDGGTDTQYF. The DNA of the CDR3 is TGTGCCAGCAGCGAAGACGGGGGTACAGATACGCAGTATTTT.

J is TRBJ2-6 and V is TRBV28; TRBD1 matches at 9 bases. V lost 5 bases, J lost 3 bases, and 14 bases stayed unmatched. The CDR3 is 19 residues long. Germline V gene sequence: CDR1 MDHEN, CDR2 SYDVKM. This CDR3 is CASSPRDRVPLGGANVLTF. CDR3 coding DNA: TGTGCCAGCAGTCCGAGGGACAGGGTCCCCTTGGGTGGGGCCAACGTCCTGACTTTC.

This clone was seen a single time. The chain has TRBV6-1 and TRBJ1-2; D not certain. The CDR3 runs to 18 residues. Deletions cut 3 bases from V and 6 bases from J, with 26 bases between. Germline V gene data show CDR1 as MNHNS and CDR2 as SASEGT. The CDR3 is CASSDYPARFGERNGYTF. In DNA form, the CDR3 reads TGTGCCAGCAGTGATTACCCCGCCAGGTTCGGGGAACGGAATGGCTACACCTTC.

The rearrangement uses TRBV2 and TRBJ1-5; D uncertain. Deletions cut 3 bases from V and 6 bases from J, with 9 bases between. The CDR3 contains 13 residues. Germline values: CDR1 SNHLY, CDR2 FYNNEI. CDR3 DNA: TGTGCCAGCAGTGATTCCGGGTTTCAGCCCCAGCATTTT. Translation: CASSDSGFQPQHF.

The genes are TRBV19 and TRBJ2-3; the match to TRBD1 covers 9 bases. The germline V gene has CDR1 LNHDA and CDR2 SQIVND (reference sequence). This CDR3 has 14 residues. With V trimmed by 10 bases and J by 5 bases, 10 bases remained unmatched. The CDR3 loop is CATQPGQGIDTQYF. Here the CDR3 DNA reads TGTGCCACGCAACCGGGACAGGGTATAGATACGCAGTATTTT.

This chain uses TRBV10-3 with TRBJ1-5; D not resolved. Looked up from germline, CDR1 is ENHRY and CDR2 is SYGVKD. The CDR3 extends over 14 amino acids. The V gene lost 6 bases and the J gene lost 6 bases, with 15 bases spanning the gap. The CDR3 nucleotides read TGTGCCATCAGGGCCGACGGGGAGGGTCAGCCCCAGCATTTT. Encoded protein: CAIRADGEGQPQHF.

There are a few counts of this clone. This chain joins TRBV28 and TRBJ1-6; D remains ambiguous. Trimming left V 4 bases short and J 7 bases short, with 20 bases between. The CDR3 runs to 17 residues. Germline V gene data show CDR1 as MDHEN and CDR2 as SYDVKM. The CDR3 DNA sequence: TGTGCCAGCAGTTACCAACAGACGGATATGAGAAATTCACCCCTCCACTTT. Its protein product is CASSYQQTDMRNSPLHF.